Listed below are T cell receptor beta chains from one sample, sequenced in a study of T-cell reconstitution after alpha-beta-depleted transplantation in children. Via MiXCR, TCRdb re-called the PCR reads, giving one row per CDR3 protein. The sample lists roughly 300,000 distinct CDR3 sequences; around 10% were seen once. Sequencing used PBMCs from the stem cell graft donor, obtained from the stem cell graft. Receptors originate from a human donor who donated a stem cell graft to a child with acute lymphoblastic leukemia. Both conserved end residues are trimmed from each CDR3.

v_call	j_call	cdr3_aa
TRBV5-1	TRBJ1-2	ASRPVGQNYGYT
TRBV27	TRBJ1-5	ASSLGQWNQPQH
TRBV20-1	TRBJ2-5	SAREIAGETQY
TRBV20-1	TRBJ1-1	SALVPRWTEAF
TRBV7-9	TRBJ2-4	ASSLLRGGNIQY
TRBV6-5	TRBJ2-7	ASSYSILQGYEQY
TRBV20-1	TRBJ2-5	SASYTGTSGDPEY
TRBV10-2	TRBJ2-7	ASRVGTSGRIPNEQY
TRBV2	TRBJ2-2	ASRWGIETGELF
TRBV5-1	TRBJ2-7	ASSVGQGVNEQY
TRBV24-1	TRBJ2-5	ATSDYREETQY
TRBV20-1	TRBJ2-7	SARDPSGRNEQY
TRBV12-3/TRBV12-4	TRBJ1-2	ASSLAGVGGYT
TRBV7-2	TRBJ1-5	ASSQSAADQPQH
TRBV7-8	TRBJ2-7	ASSFREGVSSYEQY
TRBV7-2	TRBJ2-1	ASSSLLRPEQF
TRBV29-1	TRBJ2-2	SVRVTGELF
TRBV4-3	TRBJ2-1	ASSHGSGSSDEQF
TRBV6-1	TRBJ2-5	ASIRTGRETQY
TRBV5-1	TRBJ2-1	ASSLEVISSGMGGNEQF
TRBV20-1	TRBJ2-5	SASPLTGGETQY
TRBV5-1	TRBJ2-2	ASSLGPTSLGELF
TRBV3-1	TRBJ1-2	ASSQGTLTNYGYT
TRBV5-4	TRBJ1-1	ASSLGGPINTEAF
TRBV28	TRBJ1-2	ASVRVENYGYT
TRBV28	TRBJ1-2	ASRARQGAYGYT
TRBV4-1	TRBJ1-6	ASSQEGQGLYNSPLH
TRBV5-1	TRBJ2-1	ASSFTLAGGRNEQF
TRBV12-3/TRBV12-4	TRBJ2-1	ASRSKTSGSSYNEQF
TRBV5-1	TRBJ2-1	ASSFAGTGDNEQF
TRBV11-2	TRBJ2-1	ASRSLAGGRENEQF
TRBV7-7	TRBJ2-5	ASSLGPGEETQY
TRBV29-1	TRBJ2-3	SVEKADFHTDTQY
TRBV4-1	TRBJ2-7	ASSFQHTGIGLHYEQY
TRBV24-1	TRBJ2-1	ATSDRGSGGGSYNEQF
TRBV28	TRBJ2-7	ASSADSRGDEQY
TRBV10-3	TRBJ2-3	ATNPRGTDTQY